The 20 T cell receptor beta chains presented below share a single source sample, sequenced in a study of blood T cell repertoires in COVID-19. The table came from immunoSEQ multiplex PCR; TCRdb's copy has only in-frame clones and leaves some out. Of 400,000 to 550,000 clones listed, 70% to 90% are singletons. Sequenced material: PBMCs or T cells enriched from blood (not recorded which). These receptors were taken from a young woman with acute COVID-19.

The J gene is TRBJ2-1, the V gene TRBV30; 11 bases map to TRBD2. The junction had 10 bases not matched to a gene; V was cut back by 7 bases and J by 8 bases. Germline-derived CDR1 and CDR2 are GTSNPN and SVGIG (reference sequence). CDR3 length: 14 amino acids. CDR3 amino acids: CAYQLAGVGHEQFF. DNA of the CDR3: TGTGCCTACCAACTAGCGGGAGTTGGTCATGAGCAGTTCTTC.

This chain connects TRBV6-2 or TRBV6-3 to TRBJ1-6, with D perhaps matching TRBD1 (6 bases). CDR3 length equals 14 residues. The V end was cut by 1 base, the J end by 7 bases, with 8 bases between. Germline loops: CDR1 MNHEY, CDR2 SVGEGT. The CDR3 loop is CASSYLQGNSPLHF. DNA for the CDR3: TGTGCCAGCAGTTACTTACAGGGCAATTCACCCCTCCACTTT.

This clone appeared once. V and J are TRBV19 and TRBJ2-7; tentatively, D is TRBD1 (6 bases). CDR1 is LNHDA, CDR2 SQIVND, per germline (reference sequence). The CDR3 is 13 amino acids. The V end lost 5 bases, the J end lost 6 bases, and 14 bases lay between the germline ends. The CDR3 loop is CASSPDRLVEQYF. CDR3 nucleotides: TGTGCCAGTAGTCCCGACAGGTTGGTCGAGCAGTACTTC.

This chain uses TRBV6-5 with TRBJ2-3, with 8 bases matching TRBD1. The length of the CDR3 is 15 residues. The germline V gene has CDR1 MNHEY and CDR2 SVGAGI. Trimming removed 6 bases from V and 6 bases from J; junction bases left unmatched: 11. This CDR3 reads CASSTGQGGPDTQYF. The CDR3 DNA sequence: TGTGCCAGCAGCACCGGACAGGGCGGTCCGGATACGCAGTATTTT.

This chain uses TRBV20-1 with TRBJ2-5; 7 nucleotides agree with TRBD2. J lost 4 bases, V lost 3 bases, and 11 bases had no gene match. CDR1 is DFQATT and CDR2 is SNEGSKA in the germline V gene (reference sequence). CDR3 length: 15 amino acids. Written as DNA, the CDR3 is TGCAGTGCTAGTATGTTTGGCGGCGGGGGAGAGACCCAGTACTTC. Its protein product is CSASMFGGGGETQYF.

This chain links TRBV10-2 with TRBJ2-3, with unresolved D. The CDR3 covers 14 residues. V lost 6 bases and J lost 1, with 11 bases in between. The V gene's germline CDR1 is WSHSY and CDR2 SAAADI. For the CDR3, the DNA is TGCGCCAGCAGCGATATAAGAGGCACAGATACGCAGTATTTT. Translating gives CASSDIRGTDTQYF.

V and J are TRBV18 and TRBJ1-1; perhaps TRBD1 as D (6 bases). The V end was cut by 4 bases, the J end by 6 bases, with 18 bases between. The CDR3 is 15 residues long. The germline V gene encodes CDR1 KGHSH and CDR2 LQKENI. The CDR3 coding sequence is TGTGCCAGCTCACGGACAGACACCACCCAGGCTGAAGCTTTCTTT. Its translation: CASSRTDTTQAEAFF.

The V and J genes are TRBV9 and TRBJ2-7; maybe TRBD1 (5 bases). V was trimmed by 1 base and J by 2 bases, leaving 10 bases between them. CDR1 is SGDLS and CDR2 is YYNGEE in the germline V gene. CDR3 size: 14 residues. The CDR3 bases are TGTGCCAGCAGCGTAACCGGACACACCTACGAGCAGTACTTC. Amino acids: CASSVTGHTYEQYF.

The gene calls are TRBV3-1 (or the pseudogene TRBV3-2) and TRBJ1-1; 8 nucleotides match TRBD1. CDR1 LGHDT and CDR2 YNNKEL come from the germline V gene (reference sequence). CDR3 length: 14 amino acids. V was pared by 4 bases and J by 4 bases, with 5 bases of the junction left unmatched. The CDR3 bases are TGTGCCAGCAGCCCGACAGGGGCGTTCACTGAAGCTTTCTTT. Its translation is CASSPTGAFTEAFF.

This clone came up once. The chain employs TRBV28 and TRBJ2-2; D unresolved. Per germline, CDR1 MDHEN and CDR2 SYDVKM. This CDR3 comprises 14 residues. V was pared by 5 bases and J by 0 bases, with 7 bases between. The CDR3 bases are TGTGCCAGCAGTCGCGATACGAACACCGGGGAGCTGTTTTTT. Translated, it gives CASSRDTNTGELFF.

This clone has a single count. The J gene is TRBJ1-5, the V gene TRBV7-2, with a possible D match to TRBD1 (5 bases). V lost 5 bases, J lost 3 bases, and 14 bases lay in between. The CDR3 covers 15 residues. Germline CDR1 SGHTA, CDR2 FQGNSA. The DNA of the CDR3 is TGTGCCAGCAGCCTGGGGGGACGGAACAATCAGCCCCAGCATTTT. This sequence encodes CASSLGGRNNQPQHF.

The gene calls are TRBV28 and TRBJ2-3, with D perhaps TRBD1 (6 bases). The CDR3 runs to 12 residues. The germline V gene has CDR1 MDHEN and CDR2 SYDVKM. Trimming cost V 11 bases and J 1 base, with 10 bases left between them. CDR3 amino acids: CAAAGGTDTQYF. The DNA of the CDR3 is TGTGCCGCGGCAGGGGGCACAGATACGCAGTATTTT. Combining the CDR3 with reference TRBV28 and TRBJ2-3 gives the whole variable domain DVKVTQSSRYLVKRTGEKVFLECVQDMDHENMFWYRQDPGLGLRLIYFSYDVKMKEKGDIPEGYSVSREKKERFSLILESASTNQTSMYLCAAAGGTDTQYFGPGTRLTVL.

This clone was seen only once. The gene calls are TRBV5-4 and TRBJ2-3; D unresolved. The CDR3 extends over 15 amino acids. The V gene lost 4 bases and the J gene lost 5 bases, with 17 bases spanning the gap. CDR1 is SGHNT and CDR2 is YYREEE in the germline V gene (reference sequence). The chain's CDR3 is CASSATWAIGDTQYF. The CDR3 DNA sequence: TGTGCCAGCAGCGCAACCTGGGCGATAGGAGATACGCAGTATTTT.

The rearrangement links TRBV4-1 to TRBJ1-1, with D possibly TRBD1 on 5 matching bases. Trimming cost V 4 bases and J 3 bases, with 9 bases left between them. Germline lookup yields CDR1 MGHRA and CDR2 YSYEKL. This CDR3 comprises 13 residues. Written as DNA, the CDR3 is TGCGCCAGCAGCCTAACAGGACACACTGAAGCTTTCTTT. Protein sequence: CASSLTGHTEAFF.

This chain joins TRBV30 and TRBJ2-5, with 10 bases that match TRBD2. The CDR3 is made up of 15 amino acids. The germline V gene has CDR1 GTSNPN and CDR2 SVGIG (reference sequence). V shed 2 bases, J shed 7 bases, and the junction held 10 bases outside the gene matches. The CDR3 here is CAWSSGTSVGGTQYF. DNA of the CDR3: TGTGCCTGGAGTTCCGGGACTAGCGTGGGGGGGACCCAGTACTTC.

The CDR3 sequence is CASSPIMDRSSYNEQFF. In nucleotides, the CDR3 is TGTGCCAGCAGCCCAATTATGGACAGGAGCTCCTACAATGAGCAGTTCTTC. The V gene is TRBV5-4, the J gene TRBJ2-1; 7 positions match TRBD1. J was trimmed by 0 bases and V by 4 bases; bases with no gene match: 10. CDR3 length: 17 amino acids. Germline V gene lookup returns CDR1 SGHNT and CDR2 YYREEE (reference sequence). Using reference TRBV5-4 and TRBJ2-1 for the parts outside the CDR3, the full variable domain is ETGVTQSPTHLIKTRGQQVTLRCSSQSGHNTVSWYQQALGQGPQFIFQYYREEENGRGNFPPRFSGLQFPNYSSELNVNALELDDSALYLCASSPIMDRSSYNEQFFGPGTRLTVL.

The CDR3 nucleotides are TGTGCCAGCAGTAGTATGGAGACCTATGGCTACACCTTC. The encoded protein is CASSSMETYGYTF. V usage is TRBV12-3 or TRBV12-4 and J usage is TRBJ1-2; D ambiguous. V was pared by 5 bases and J by 4 bases, with 11 bases between. There are 13 residues in the CDR3.

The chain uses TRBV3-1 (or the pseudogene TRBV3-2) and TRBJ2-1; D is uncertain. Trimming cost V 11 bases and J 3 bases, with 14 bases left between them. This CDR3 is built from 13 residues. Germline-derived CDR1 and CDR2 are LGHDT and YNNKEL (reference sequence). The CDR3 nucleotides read TGTGCCCCCTACGTGAGCTACTACAATGAGCAGTTCTTC. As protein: CAPYVSYYNEQFF.

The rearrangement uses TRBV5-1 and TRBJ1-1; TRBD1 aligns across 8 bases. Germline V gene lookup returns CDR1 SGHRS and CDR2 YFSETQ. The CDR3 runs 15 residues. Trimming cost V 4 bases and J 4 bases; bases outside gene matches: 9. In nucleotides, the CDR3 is TGCGCCAGCAGCGGACAAGGACAGGGTCGCACTGAAGCTTTCTTT. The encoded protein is CASSGQGQGRTEAFF.

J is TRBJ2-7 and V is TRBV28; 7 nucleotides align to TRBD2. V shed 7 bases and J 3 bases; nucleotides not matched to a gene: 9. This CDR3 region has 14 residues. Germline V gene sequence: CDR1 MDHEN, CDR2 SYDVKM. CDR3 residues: CASTERGGNYEQYF. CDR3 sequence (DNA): TGTGCCAGCACCGAGCGGGGTGGTAACTACGAGCAGTACTTC.